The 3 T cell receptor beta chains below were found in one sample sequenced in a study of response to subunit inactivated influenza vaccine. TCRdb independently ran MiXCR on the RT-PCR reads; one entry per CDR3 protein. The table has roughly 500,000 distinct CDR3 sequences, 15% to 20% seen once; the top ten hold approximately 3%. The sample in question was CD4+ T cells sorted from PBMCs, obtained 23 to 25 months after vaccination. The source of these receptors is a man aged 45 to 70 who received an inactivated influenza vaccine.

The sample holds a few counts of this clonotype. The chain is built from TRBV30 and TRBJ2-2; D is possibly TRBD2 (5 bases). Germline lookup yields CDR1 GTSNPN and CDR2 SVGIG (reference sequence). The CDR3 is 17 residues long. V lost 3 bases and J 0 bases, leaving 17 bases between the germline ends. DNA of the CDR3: TGTGCCTGGAGCAGAGGATGGGGAGACTCGAACACCGGGGAGCTGTTTTTT. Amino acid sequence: CAWSRGWGDSNTGELFF.

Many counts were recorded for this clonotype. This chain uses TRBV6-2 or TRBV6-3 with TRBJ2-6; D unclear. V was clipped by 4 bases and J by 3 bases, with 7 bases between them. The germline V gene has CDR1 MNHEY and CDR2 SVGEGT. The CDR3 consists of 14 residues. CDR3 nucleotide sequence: TGTGCCAGCAGTTGGTTTGTTGGGGCCAACGTCCTGACTTTC. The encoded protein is CASSWFVGANVLTF.

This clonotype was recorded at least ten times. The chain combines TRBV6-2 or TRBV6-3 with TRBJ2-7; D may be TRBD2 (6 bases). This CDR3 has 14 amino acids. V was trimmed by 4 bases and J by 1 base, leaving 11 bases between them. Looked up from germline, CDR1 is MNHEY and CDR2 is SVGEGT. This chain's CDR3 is CASSSGLLSYEQYF. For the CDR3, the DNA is TGTGCCAGCAGTTCGGGACTCCTTTCCTACGAGCAGTACTTC.